This entry features one T cell receptor (beta chain) sequence. In the authors' workflow: It was from reference gene primer amplification that nucleated cell counts were estimated. Clones were read by immunoSEQ multiplex PCR, and TCRdb kept only the in-frame ones, dropping some. V, J and clone size reflect that table, while D and trimming were determined from the DNA. Of about 280,000 clones in the sample, around nine tenths were seen once. Patients at the Seattle site were enrolled during active infection and followed longitudinally. Trimming pared 6 bases from V and 3 bases from J, leaving 18 bases between. Germline V gene sequence: CDR1 SGHRS, CDR2 YFSETQ. The CDR3 has 15 residues. This specimen comes from a study of blood T cell repertoires in COVID-19. About the research overall: Italy, Spain and the United States were the sources of the convalescent and acute COVID-19 samples. In each case, the material was cDNA or gDNA derived from T cells, B-cell-depleted T cells, or PBMCs.

The V gene is TRBV5-1, the J gene TRBJ1-1; perhaps TRBD1 as D (5 bases). The receptor was derived from a woman aged 25-40 years with COVID-19, enrolled during active disease. The sequenced material came from peripheral blood. The CDR3, as DNA: TGCGCCAGCACCTCCCAACCTACGGGGGACACTGAAGCTTTCTTT. It is translated as CASTSQPTGDTEAFF.